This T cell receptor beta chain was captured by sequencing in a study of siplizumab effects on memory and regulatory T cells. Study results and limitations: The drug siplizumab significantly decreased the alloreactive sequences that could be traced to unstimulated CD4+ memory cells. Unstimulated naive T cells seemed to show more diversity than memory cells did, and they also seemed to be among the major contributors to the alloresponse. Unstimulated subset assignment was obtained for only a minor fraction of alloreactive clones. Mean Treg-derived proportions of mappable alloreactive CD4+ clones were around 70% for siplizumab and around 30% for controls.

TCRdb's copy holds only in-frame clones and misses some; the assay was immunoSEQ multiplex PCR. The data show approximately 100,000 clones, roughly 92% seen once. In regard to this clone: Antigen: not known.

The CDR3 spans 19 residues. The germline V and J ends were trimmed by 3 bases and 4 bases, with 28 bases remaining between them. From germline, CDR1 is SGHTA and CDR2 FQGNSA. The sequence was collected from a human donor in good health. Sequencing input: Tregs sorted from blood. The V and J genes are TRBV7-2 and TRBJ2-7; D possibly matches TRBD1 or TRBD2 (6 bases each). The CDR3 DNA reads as TGTGCCAGCAGCTTTCTAAGGAGGGGACTCCGCGAGGGGGGATACGAGCAGTACTTC. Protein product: CASSFLRRGLREGGYEQYF.